This T cell receptor (beta chain) is drawn from a study of CD8 T cells in ankylosing spondylitis. Study observations and caveats: Seemingly characteristic of ankylosing spondylitis blood was a TCR beta motif consisting of about 8 highly homologous variants.

A remark on this clonotype: Its antigen is unidentified.

MiXCR was run by TCRdb on the 5' RACE reads, yielding one entry per CDR3 protein. Among some 130,000 distinct CDR3 sequences listed, 15% to 20% were seen once. CDR3 length: 14 amino acids. CDR1 MNHEY and CDR2 SVGAGI come from the germline V gene. Trimming pared 2 bases from V and 6 bases from J, leaving 14 bases between. Material: blood, either unsorted or a sorted T cell fraction (not recorded which). The clonotype was recovered from a male donor with ankylosing spondylitis. The chain uses TRBV6-5 and TRBJ2-7; possibly TRBD2 for D (5 bases). CDR3 in amino acids: CASSYGGAGPEQYF. The CDR3, as DNA: TGTGCCAGCAGTTACGGAGGCGCCGGACCCGAGCAGTACTTC.